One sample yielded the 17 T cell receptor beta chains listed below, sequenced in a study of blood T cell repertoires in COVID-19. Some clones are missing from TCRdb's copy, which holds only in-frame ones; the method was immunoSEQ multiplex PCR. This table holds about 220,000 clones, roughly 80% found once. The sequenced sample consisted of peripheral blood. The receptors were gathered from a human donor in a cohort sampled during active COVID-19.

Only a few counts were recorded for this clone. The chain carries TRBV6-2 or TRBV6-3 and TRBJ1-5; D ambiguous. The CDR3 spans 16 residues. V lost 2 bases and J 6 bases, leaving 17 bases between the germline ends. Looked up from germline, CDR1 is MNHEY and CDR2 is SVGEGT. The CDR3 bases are TGTGCCAGCAGTTACCTGGCCCCATCTTACGCTCAGCCCCAGCATTTT. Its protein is CASSYLAPSYAQPQHF.

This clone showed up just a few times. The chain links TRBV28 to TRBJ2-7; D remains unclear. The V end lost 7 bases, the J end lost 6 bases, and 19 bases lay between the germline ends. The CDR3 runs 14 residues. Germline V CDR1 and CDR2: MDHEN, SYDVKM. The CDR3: CASTAVVWRSEQYF. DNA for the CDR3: TGTGCCAGCACGGCGGTAGTCTGGCGGTCCGAGCAGTACTTC.

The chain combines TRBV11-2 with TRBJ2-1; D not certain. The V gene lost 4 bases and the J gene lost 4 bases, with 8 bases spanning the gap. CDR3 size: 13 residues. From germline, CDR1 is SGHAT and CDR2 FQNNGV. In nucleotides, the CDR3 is TGTGCCAGCAGCTCCGCCGCGTACAATGAGCAGTTCTTC. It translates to CASSSAAYNEQFF.

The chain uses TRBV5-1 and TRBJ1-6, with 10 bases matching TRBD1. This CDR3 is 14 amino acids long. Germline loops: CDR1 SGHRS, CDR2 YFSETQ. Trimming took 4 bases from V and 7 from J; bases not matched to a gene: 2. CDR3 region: CASSQGQGNSPLHF. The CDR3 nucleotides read TGCGCCAGCAGCCAGGGACAGGGGAATTCACCCCTCCACTTT.

The CDR3 loop is CSASSSGSSYNEQFF. Here the CDR3 DNA reads TGCAGTGCTAGTTCTAGCGGGAGCTCCTACAATGAGCAGTTCTTC. This chain connects TRBV20-1 to TRBJ2-1, with 10 positions matching TRBD2. V dropped 3 bases and J dropped 0; count of bases not matched to a gene: 2. Germline V CDR1 and CDR2: DFQATT, SNEGSKA (reference sequence). The CDR3 is made up of 15 amino acids.

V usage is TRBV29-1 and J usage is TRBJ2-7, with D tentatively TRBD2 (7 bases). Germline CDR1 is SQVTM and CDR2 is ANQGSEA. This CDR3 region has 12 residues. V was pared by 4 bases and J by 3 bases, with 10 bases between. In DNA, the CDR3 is TGCAGCGTTGCGGGGGGCGTCTACGAGCAGTACTTC. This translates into CSVAGGVYEQYF.

The CDR3 spells CASRYEVGGPYEQYF. In DNA form, the CDR3 reads TGTGCCAGCAGATACGAGGTGGGAGGGCCCTACGAGCAGTACTTC. The chain uses TRBV6-2 or TRBV6-3 and TRBJ2-7, with 7 bases matching TRBD2. Germline CDR1 is MNHEY and CDR2 is SVGEGT. The CDR3 runs to 15 residues. V gave up 6 bases and J gave up 2 bases; unmatched junction bases: 10.

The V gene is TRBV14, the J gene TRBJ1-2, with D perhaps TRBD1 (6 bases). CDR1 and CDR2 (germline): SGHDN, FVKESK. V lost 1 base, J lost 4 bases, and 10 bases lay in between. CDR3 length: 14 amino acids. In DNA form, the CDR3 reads TGTGCCAGCAGCCAAGTGGACAGACTCTATGGCTACACCTTC. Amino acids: CASSQVDRLYGYTF.

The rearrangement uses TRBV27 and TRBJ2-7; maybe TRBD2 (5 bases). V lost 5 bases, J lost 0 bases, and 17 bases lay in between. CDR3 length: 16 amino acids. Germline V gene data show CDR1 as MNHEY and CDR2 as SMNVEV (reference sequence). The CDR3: CASSPSRGSRSYEQYF. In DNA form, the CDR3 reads TGTGCCAGCAGTCCTTCTAGAGGGTCCCGCTCCTACGAGCAGTACTTC.

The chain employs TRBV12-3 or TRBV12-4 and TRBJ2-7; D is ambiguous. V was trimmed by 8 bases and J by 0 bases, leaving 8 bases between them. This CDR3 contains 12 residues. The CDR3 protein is CASGTRSYEQYF. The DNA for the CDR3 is TGTGCCAGCGGCACCCGCTCCTACGAGCAGTACTTC.

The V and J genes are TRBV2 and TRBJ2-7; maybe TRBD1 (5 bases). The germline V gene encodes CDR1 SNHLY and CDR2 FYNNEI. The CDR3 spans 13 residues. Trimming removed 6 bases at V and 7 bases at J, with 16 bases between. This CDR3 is CASRTRQLWEQYF. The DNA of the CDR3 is TGTGCCAGCAGGACCAGACAGTTGTGGGAGCAGTACTTC. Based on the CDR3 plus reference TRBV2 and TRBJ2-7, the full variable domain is EPEVTQTPSHQVTQMGQEVILRCVPISNHLYFYWYRQILGQKVEFLVSFYNNEISEKSEIFDDQFSVERPDGSNFTLKIRSTKLEDSAMYFCASRTRQLWEQYFGPGTRLTVT.

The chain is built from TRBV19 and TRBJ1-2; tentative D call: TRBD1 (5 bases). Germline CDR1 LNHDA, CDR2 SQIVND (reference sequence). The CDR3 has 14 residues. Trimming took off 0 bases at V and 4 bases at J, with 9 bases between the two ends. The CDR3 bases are TGTGCCAGTAGTATAGATCACAGGCGCTATGGCTACACCTTC. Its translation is CASSIDHRRYGYTF.

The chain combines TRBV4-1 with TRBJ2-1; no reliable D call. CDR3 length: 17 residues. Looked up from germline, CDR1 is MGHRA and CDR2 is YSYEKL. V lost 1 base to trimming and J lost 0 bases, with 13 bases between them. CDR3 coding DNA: TGCGCCAGCAGCCAAGTGTCGGCCGGAGCCTCCTACAATGAGCAGTTCTTC. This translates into CASSQVSAGASYNEQFF.

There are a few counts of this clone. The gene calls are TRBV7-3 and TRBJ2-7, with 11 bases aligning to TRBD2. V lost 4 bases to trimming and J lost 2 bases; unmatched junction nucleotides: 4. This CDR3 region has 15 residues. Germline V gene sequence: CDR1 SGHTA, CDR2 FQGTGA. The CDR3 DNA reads TGTGCCAGCAGCTCCGGACTAGCGGGCACCTACGAGCAGTACTTC. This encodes CASSSGLAGTYEQYF.

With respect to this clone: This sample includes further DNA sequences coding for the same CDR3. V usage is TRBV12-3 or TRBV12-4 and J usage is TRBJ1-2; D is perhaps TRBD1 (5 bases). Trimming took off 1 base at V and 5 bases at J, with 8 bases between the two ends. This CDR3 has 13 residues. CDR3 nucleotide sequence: TGTGCCAGCAGTTTAGGACAGTCGTATGGCTACACCTTC. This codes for CASSLGQSYGYTF.

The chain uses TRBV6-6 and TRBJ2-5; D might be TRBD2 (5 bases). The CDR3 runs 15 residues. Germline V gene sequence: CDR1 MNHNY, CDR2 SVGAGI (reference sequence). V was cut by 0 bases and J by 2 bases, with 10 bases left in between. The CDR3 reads CASSYSAGGQETQYF. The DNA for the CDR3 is TGTGCCAGCAGTTACTCGGCAGGAGGACAAGAGACCCAGTACTTC.

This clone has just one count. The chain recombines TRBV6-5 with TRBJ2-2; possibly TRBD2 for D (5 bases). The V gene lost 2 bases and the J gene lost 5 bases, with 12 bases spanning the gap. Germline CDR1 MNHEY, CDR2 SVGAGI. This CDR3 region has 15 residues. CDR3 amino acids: CASSYEGRSTGELFF. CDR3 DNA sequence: TGTGCCAGCAGTTACGAGGGAAGGAGTACCGGGGAGCTGTTTTTT.